Presented here are 20 T cell receptor beta chains from one specimen sequenced in a study of glioma-infiltrating T cells. Using RNA template, CDR3s of TCR alpha and beta were amplified with iRepertoire arm-PCR. Via MiXCR, TCRdb re-called the multiplex PCR reads, giving one row per CDR3 protein. The sample comprises about 140,000 distinct CDR3 sequences, about two fifths of which are singletons, and 20% to 25% rests with the top ten. The specimen sequenced was glioma tissue, nonneoplastic brain tissue, or PBMCs (not recorded which). Every receptor here comes from a human donor with low-grade glioma or glioblastoma, undergoing nonglioma brain surgery, or in good health (not recorded which).

The V call is TRBV24-1, the J call TRBJ1-3; the match to TRBD1 covers 7 bases. Germline CDR1 KGHDR, CDR2 SFDVKD. The CDR3 consists of 13 residues. The junction had 1 base not matched to a gene; V was cut back by 9 bases and J by 0 bases. In DNA form, the CDR3 reads TGTGCCACCGGGGACAGCTCTGGAAACACCATATATTTT. This codes for CATGDSSGNTIYF.

This clonotype was seen repeatedly, ten times or more. The CDR3 sequence is CASIGELHYNEQFF. CDR3 DNA sequence: TGTGCCAGCATCGGGGAGCTACACTACAATGAGCAGTTCTTC. The rearrangement links TRBV6-1 to TRBJ2-1; tentative D call: TRBD2 (5 bases). Germline CDR1 reads MNHNS; CDR2 reads SASEGT. This CDR3 region has 14 residues. V was cut by 7 bases and J by 3 bases, with 13 bases left in between.

This clonotype was seen a handful of times. This chain connects TRBV2 to TRBJ2-7, with TRBD2 identical over 12 bases. The ends lost 4 bases at V and 5 bases at J; junction bases unmatched: 3. The CDR3 extends over 14 amino acids. The germline gives CDR1 SNHLY, CDR2 FYNNEI. The CDR3 is CASSGLAGADEQYF. In nucleotides, the CDR3 is TGTGCCAGCAGTGGACTAGCGGGAGCAGACGAGCAGTACTTC.

This clonotype was observed a handful of times. The rearrangement uses TRBV27 and TRBJ2-7, with 8 nucleotides matching TRBD1. V was clipped by 2 bases and J by 4 bases; unmatched bases: 10. The CDR3 contains 16 residues. Germline-derived CDR1 and CDR2 are MNHEY and SMNVEV (reference sequence). The CDR3 protein is CASSLNFGTGRYEQYF. CDR3 nucleotides: TGTGCCAGCAGTTTAAATTTCGGGACAGGCCGATACGAGCAGTACTTC.

This clonotype was seen a handful of times. The rearrangement joins TRBV6-2 or TRBV6-3 to TRBJ1-3; no firm D call. Looked up from germline, CDR1 is MNHEY and CDR2 is SVGEGT. There are 14 residues in the CDR3. V gave up 7 bases and J gave up 2 bases, with 12 bases separating them. For the CDR3, the DNA is TGTGCCAGCAACATGGACGGGACTGGAAACACCATATATTTT. The encoded protein is CASNMDGTGNTIYF.

DNA for the CDR3: TGTGCCAGCAGGGGGACTAGTACCTCGTACGAGCAGTACTTC. Protein sequence: CASRGTSTSYEQYF. The rearrangement uses TRBV6-2 or TRBV6-3 and TRBJ2-7, with 8 bases lining up with TRBD2. J lost 4 bases, V lost 6 bases, and 8 bases had no gene match. The CDR3 is 14 amino acids. Germline V lookup: CDR1 MNHEY, CDR2 SVGEGT.

The chain couples TRBV18 to TRBJ2-5; 8 bases agree with TRBD1. Germline loops: CDR1 KGHSH, CDR2 LQKENI. The CDR3 contains 13 residues. Trimming removed 4 bases from V and 5 bases from J; junction bases left unmatched: 3. The CDR3 spells CASSRRTGETQYF. DNA of the CDR3: TGTGCCAGCTCACGTAGGACAGGGGAGACCCAGTACTTC.

The gene calls are TRBV10-3 and TRBJ2-3; 10 bases align to TRBD2. The J segment lost 3 bases and the V segment lost 11 bases, leaving 8 bases of the junction unmatched. Germline CDR1 is ENHRY and CDR2 is SYGVKD. The CDR3 totals 14 residues. The CDR3 here is CASRPGLATDTQYF. The CDR3 nucleotides read TGTGCCTCCCGTCCGGGACTAGCGACAGATACGCAGTATTTT.

This clonotype occurred a few times. The chain has TRBV7-2 and TRBJ2-7, with 8 bases matching TRBD2. The CDR3 contains 14 residues. Germline V gene data show CDR1 as SGHTA and CDR2 as FQGNSA. J lost 1 base, V lost 7 bases, and 6 bases had no gene match. The CDR3 region is CASKPSGSSYEQYF. CDR3 nucleotide sequence: TGTGCCAGCAAACCTAGCGGGTCGTCCTACGAGCAGTACTTC.

V and J are TRBV27 and TRBJ2-7; perhaps D is TRBD1 or TRBD2 (5 bases each). Deletions cut 4 bases from V and 2 bases from J, with 12 bases between. This CDR3 has 14 amino acids. The germline CDR1 and CDR2 sequences are MNHEY and SMNVEV (reference sequence). CDR3 nucleotides: TGTGCCAGCAGTTACCCCAGGGAGCCCTACGAGCAGTACTTC. Protein sequence: CASSYPREPYEQYF.

Note on this clonotype: One end of the junction fails to match germline, which may point to a read error. J is TRBJ1-5 and V is TRBV7-4; TRBD1 might be the D (5 bases). Germline loops: CDR1 SGHVT, CDR2 SQSDAQ. The CDR3 loop spans 14 amino acids. The CDR3 nucleotides read TGTGCCCGCAGCTTAAAACAGGTCGGGCAGCCCCAGCATTTT. It is translated as CARSLKQVGQPQHF.

The chain recombines TRBV6-2 or TRBV6-3 with TRBJ2-7; no firm D call. The germline CDR1 and CDR2 sequences are MNHEY and SVGEGT. Between the trimmed V and J ends, which lost 2 bases and 2 bases, there was a span of 13 bases. The CDR3 is 15 residues long. CDR3 protein: CASSYEILNPYEQYF. The DNA for the CDR3 is TGTGCCAGCAGTTACGAAATTTTAAACCCCTACGAGCAGTACTTC.

V usage is TRBV7-6 and J usage is TRBJ2-1, with 8 bases lining up with TRBD2. Germline trimming cut 4 bases from V and 3 bases from J; bases unmatched to any gene: 8. Germline V lookup: CDR1 SGHVS, CDR2 FNYEAQ. This CDR3 comprises 16 residues. This CDR3 reads CASSSASGGLYNEQFF. DNA for the CDR3: TGTGCCAGCAGCTCCGCGAGCGGGGGCCTCTACAATGAGCAGTTCTTC.

The chain is built from TRBV4-2 and TRBJ1-3; D is possibly TRBD1 (6 bases). The V end was cut by 6 bases, the J end by 0 bases, with 12 bases between. The CDR3 is 15 residues long. The germline V gene encodes CDR1 LGHNA and CDR2 YNFKEQ. This CDR3 reads CASSPQGHSGNTIYF. DNA of the CDR3: TGTGCCAGCAGTCCCCAGGGGCACTCTGGAAACACCATATATTTT.

The chain uses TRBV29-1 and TRBJ2-7; a possible D gene is TRBD1 (6 bases). The CDR3 runs 13 residues. The V gene lost 2 bases and the J gene lost 6 bases, with 14 bases spanning the gap. Germline lookup yields CDR1 SQVTM and CDR2 ANQGSEA. The CDR3 region has the DNA TGCAGCGTTGAATTGGACAGCCCGAGCGAGCAGTACTTC. Residues: CSVELDSPSEQYF.

A note on this clonotype: The conserved phenylalanine or tryptophan is not found at the CDR3 terminus, so this likely reflects a read error. The V and J genes are TRBV6-6 and TRBJ2-7; D may be TRBD2 (6 bases). The CDR3 spans 14 residues. Trimming stripped 6 bases from V and 7 bases from J, with 19 bases between. Looked up from germline, CDR1 is MNHNY and CDR2 is SVGAGI (reference sequence). The DNA of the CDR3 is TGTGCCAGCAGCACCCGGACCCAAGGAGGGGAGCAGTACCTC. Amino acid sequence: CASSTRTQGGEQYL.

The rearrangement uses TRBV28 and TRBJ2-2, with 9 bases that match TRBD1. The CDR3 has 15 residues. Trimming at V came to 8 bases and at J to 1 base, leaving 5 bases not matched to a gene. CDR1 is MDHEN and CDR2 is SYDVKM in the germline V gene. The CDR3 DNA reads TGTGCCAGCCTTCCGGGACAGGGGAACACCGGGGAGCTGTTTTTT. Translation gives CASLPGQGNTGELFF.

CDR3 coding DNA: TGCAGTGCTAGACCTCAGGGTTACGAGCAGTACTTC. It encodes CSARPQGYEQYF. V is TRBV20-1 and J is TRBJ2-7, with D perhaps TRBD1 (5 bases). CDR1 and CDR2 (germline): DFQATT, SNEGSKA (reference sequence). CDR3 size: 12 residues. Trimming took 2 bases from V and 4 from J, leaving 9 bases between them.

DNA for the CDR3: TGTGCCAGCAGTTTAGCCAACAGGGACAACCAAGAGACCCAGTACTTC. This sequence encodes CASSLANRDNQETQYF. The chain carries TRBV28 and TRBJ2-5; D possibly corresponds to TRBD1 (6 bases). Germline loops: CDR1 MDHEN, CDR2 SYDVKM. V gave up 2 bases and J gave up 0 bases, with 13 bases separating them. The CDR3 has 16 residues.

CDR3 sequence (DNA): TGTGCCAGCAGTTACTCGACAACCCTTAGAGTTGGGGGAAAGAATGAGCAGTTCTTC. This translates into CASSYSTTLRVGGKNEQFF. V gene TRBV6-2 or TRBV6-3 combines with J gene TRBJ2-1; the D gene could be TRBD1 or TRBD2 (5 bases each). Looked up from germline, CDR1 is MNHEY and CDR2 is SVGEGT. This CDR3 region has 19 residues. Trimming took 0 bases from V and 7 from J, leaving 25 bases between them.